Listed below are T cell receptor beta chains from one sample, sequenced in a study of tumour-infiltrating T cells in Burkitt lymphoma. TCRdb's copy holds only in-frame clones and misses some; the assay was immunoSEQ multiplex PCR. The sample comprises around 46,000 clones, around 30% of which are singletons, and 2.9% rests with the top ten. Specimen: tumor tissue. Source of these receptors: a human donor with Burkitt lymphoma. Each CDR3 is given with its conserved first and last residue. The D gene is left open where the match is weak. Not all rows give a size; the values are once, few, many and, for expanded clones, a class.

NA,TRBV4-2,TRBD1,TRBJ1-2,TGTGCCAGCAGCCAAGAGTATGGGACAGGGGGCTACACCTTC,CASSQEYGTGGYTF
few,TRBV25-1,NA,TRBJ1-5,TGTGCCAGCAGTGAAGTGGGGGCGCCTCAGCCCCAGCATTTT,CASSEVGAPQPQHF
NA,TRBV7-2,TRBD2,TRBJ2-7,TGTGCCAGCAGCTTGGGACTAGCGGGGCGCGAGCAGTACTTC,CASSLGLAGREQYF
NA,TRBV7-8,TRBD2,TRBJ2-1,TGTGCCAGCAGCGTAACTAGCGGGGGATACAATGAGCAGTTCTTC,CASSVTSGGYNEQFF
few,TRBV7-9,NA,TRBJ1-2,TGTGCCAGCAGCCCGACAGGAGTGGGCTATGGCTACACCTTC,CASSPTGVGYGYTF
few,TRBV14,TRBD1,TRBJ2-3,TGTGCCAGCAGCCTCCGGACAGGGACTACAGATACGCAGTATTTT,CASSLRTGTTDTQYF
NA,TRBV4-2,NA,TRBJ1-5,TGTGCCAGCAGCCAAGGAGCTTGGGGCAATCAGCCCCAGCATTTT,CASSQGAWGNQPQHF
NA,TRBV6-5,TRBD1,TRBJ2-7,TGTGCCAGCAGTTACTCACAGGGGTCCTACGAGCAGTACTTC,CASSYSQGSYEQYF
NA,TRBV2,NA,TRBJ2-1,TGTGCCAGCAGTGGGGCAGGGCACAATGAGCAGTTCTTC,CASSGAGHNEQFF
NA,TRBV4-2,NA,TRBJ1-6,TGTGCCAGCAGCCAACCCCTACAGAATAATTCACCCCTCCACTTT,CASSQPLQNNSPLHF
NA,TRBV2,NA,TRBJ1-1,TGTGCCAGCAGTGAATATGGGTGGGGAGACACTGAAGCTTTCTTT,CASSEYGWGDTEAFF
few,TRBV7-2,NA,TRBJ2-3,TGTGCCAGCAGCCCTCAGGGTCAGCATACGCAGTATTTT,CASSPQGQHTQYF
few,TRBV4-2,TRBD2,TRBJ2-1,TGTGCCAGCAGCCAGGGACTAGCTAGCTCCTACAATGAGCAGTTCTTC,CASSQGLASSYNEQFF
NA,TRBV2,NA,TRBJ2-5,TGTGCCAGCACCATAAACCCAGAGACCCAGTACTTC,CASTINPETQYF
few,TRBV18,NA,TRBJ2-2,TGTGCCAGCTCACCACCGTGGGCGGGGTCAATGAACACCGGGGAGCTGTTTTTT,CASSPPWAGSMNTGELFF
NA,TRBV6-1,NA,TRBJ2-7,TGTGCCAGCAGCGCCTTACGGGAGCAGTACTTC,CASSALREQYF
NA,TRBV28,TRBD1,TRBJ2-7,TGTGCCAGCAGTCTTACCGGGACAGCGCAGGTCCACGAGCAGTACTTC,CASSLTGTAQVHEQYF
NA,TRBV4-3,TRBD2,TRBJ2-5,TGCGCCAGCACTTCCGGGACTACCGAAGAGACCCAGTACTTC,CASTSGTTEETQYF
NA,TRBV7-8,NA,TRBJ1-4,TGTGCCAGCAGCTTGGGGGTAACTAATGAAAAACTGTTTTTT,CASSLGVTNEKLFF
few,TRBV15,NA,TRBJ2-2,TGTGCCACCAGTTGGACAGAGAACACCGGGGAGCTGTTTTTT,CATSWTENTGELFF
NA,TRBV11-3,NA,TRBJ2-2,TGTGCCAGCAGCCCCCCGGGGGGCCATGACACCGGGGAGCTGTTTTTT,CASSPPGGHDTGELFF
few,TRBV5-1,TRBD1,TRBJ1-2,TGCGCCAGCAGCCTAGGGGGCCACCCCTCCTATGGCTACACCTTC,CASSLGGHPSYGYTF
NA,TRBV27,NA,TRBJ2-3,TGTGCCAGCTCTGGGGGGGGGCCGTCAGATACGCAGTATTTT,CASSGGGPSDTQYF
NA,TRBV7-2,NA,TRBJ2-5,TGTGCCAGCAGCTTAGGTGATTGGCGGCAAGAGACCCAGTACTTC,CASSLGDWRQETQYF